This TCR beta chain was obtained from a study of blood T cell repertoires in COVID-19. About the study: The United States, Italy and Spain supplied acute and convalescent COVID-19 samples. The cDNA or gDNA used as material had been derived from T cells, B-cell-depleted T cells, or PBMCs.

Looked up from germline, CDR1 is MNHEY and CDR2 is SVGAGI. The CDR3 runs to 15 residues. J was trimmed by 4 bases and V by 5 bases; bases with no gene match: 10. This clone was detected a few times. Original processing notes: Nucleated cell number was recorded as an estimate derived from reference gene primer amplification. TCRdb keeps only in-frame clones here, not all; method: immunoSEQ multiplex PCR. V and J calls and clone size follow that table, whereas D and trimming were derived from the DNA. The sample yields a few hundred thousand clones, about 86% seen once. Material for sequencing was peripheral blood. The sequence came from a man younger than 35 with active or convalescent COVID-19. V gene TRBV6-5 combines with J gene TRBJ1-2, with TRBD1 matching 7 bases. Here the CDR3 reads CASSPRPTGTYGYTF. CDR3 in DNA: TGTGCCAGCAGTCCCCGTCCGACAGGGACCTATGGCTACACCTTC.